This T cell receptor beta chain emerged from a study of CD8 T cells in ankylosing spondylitis. TCRdb independently ran MiXCR on the 5' RACE reads; one entry per CDR3 protein. Among about 360,000 distinct CDR3 sequences, approximately 22% were seen once, and the ten largest hold around 12%. This clonotype has at least ten counts. Antigen: not known. The V end lost 4 bases, the J end lost 0 bases, and 7 bases lay between the germline ends. The germline gives CDR1 SQVTM, CDR2 ANQGSEA. The CDR3 runs to 12 residues. Broader study findings: CD8+ cells made up the disease-linked clones, which were relatively rare in peripheral blood.

The sample comprised blood, either unsorted or a sorted T cell fraction (not recorded which). This sequence joins TRBV29-1 and TRBJ2-7, with D perhaps matching TRBD1 or TRBD2 (5 bases each). The origin of this receptor is a male donor with ankylosing spondylitis or in good health (not recorded which). The CDR3 DNA follows: TGCAGCGTTGTGGGGGACTCCTACGAGCAGTACTTC. This translates into CSVVGDSYEQYF.